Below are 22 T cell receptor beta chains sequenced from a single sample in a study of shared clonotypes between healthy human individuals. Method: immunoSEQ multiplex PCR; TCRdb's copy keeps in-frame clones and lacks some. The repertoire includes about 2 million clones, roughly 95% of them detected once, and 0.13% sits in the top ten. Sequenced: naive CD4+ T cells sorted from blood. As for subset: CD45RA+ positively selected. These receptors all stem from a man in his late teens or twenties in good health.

The CDR3 loop reads CASSFTGGLEQFF. In DNA, the CDR3 is TGTGCCAGCAGCTTTACAGGGGGCCTTGAGCAGTTCTTC. The rearrangement joins TRBV11-3 to TRBJ2-1, with 9 positions matching TRBD1. The CDR3 extends over 13 amino acids. Germline V gives CDR1 SGHNT, CDR2 YENEEA. J was trimmed by 9 bases and V by 3 bases; bases with no gene match: 3.

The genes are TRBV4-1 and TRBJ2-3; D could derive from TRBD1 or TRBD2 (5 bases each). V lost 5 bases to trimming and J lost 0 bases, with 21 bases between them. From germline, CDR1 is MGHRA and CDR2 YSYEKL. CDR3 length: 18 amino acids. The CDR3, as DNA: TGCGCCAGCAGCAAAGGGCAGCTGGGGGTTTCTAGCACAGATACGCAGTATTTT. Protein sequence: CASSKGQLGVSSTDTQYF.

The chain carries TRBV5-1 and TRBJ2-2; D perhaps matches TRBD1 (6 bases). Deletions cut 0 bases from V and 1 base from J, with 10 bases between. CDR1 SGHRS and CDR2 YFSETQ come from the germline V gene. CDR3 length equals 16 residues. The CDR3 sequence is CASSLGQGLNTGELFF. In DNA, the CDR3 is TGCGCCAGCAGCTTGGGGCAGGGGTTGAACACCGGGGAGCTGTTTTTT.

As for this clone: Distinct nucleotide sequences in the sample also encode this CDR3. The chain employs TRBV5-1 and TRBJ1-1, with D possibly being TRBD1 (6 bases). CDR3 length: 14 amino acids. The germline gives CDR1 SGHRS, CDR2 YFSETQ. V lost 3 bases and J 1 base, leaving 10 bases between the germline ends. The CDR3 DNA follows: TGCGCCAGCAGCTGGGCGGGGGCGAACACTGAAGCTTTCTTT. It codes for CASSWAGANTEAFF.

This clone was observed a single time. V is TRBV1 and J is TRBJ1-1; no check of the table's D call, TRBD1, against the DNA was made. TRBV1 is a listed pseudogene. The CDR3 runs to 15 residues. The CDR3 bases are TGCACCAGCAGCCAAGATCAGGCCCGCAACACTGAAGCTTTCTTT. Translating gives CTSSQDQARNTEAFF.

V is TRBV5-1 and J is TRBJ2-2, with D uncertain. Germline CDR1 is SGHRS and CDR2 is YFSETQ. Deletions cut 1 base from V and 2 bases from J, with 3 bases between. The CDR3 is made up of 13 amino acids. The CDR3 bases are TGCGCCAGCAGCTTGCGCAACACCGGGGAGCTGTTTTTT. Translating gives CASSLRNTGELFF.

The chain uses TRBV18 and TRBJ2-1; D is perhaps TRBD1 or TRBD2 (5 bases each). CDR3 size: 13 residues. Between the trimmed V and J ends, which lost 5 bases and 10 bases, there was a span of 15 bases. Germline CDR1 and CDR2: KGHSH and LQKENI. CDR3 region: CASSYGTAREQFF. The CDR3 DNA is TGTGCCAGCTCATACGGGACCGCCAGGGAGCAGTTCTTC.

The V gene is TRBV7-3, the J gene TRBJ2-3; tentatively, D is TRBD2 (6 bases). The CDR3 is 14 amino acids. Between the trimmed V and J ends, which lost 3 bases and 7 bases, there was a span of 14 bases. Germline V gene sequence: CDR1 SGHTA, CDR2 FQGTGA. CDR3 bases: TGTGCCAGCAGCTTCGGAGGGTTTGATTATACGCAGTATTTT. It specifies CASSFGGFDYTQYF.

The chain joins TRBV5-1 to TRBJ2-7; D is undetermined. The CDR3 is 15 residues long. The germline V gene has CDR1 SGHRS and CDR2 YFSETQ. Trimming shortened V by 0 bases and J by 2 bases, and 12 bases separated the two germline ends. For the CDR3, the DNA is TGCGCCAGCAGCTTGGGTGGGGATTCGACCTACGAGCAGTACTTC. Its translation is CASSLGGDSTYEQYF. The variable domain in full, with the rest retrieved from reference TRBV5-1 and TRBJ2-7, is KAGVTQTPRYLIKTRGQQVTLSCSPISGHRSVSWYQQTPGQGLQFLFEYFSETQRNKGNFPGRFSGRQFSNSRSEMNVSTLELGDSALYLCASSLGGDSTYEQYFGPGTRLTVT.

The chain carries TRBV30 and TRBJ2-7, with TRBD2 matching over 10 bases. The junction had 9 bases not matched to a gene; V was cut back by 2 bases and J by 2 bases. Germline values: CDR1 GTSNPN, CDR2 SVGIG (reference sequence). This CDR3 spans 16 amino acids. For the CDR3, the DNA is TGTGCCTGGAGTCCACGGACTAGCGGAATACCCTACGAGCAGTACTTC. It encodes CAWSPRTSGIPYEQYF.

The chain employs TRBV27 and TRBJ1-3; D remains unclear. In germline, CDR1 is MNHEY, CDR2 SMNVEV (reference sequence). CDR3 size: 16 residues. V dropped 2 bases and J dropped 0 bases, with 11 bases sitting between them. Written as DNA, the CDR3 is TGTGCCAGCAGTTTAAGGGTTCCTAGCTCTGGAAACACCATATATTTT. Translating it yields CASSLRVPSSGNTIYF.

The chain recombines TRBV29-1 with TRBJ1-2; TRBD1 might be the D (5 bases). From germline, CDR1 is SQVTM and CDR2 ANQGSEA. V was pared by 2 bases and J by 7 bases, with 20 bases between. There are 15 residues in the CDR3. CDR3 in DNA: TGCAGCGTTGAATATCCGGCAGGGACGAGTCGTGGCTACACCTTC. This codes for CSVEYPAGTSRGYTF.

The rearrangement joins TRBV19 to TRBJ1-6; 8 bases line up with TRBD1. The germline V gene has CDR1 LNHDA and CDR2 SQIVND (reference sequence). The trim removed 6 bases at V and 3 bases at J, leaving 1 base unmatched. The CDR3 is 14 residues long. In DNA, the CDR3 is TGTGCCAGTAGCGGGACAGGCTATAATTCACCCCTCCACTTT. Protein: CASSGTGYNSPLHF.

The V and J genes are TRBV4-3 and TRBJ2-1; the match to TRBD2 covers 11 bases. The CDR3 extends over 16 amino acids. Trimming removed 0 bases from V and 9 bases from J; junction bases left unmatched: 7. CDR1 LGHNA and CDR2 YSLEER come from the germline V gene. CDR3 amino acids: CASSQDLLAGGREQFF. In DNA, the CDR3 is TGCGCCAGCAGCCAAGATCTTCTAGCGGGAGGACGTGAGCAGTTCTTC.

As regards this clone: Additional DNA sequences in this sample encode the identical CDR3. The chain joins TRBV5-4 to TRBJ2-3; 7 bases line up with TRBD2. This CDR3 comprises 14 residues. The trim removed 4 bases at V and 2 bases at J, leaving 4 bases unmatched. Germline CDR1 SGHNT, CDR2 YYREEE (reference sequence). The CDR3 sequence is CASSPGGSTDTQYF. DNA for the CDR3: TGTGCCAGCAGCCCGGGAGGATCCACAGATACGCAGTATTTT.

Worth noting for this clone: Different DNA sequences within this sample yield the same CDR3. The CDR3 here is CASSLSGTDTQYF. CDR3 DNA: TGTGCCAGCAGCCTCAGCGGTACAGATACGCAGTATTTT. The chain combines TRBV2 with TRBJ2-3; D is perhaps TRBD2 (5 bases). The germline CDR1 and CDR2 sequences are SNHLY and FYNNEI. The CDR3 extends over 13 amino acids. V lost 6 bases and J lost 3, with 10 bases in between.

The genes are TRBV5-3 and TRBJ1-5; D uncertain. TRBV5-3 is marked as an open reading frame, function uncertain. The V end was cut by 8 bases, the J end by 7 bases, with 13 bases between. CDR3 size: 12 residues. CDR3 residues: CASSLQGQPQHF. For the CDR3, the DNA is TGTGCCAGCAGCCTCCAAGGACAGCCCCAGCATTTT.

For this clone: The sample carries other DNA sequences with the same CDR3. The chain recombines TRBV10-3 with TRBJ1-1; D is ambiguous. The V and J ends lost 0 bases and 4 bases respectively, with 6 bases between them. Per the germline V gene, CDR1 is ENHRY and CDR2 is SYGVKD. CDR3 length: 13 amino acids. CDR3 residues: CAISESSGTEAFF. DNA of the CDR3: TGTGCCATCAGTGAGTCGTCGGGCACTGAAGCTTTCTTT.

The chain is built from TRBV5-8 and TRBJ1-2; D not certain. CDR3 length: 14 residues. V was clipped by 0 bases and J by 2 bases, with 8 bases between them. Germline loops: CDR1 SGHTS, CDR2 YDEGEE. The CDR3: CASSLAGVNYGYTF. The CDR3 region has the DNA TGTGCCAGCAGCTTGGCAGGAGTCAACTATGGCTACACCTTC.

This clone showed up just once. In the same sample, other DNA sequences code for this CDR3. The CDR3 DNA reads as TGCGCCAGCAGTACGACAGGGGGAAACACTGAAGCTTTCTTT. Encoded protein: CASSTTGGNTEAFF. The chain has TRBV5-1 and TRBJ1-1, with 9 bases fitting TRBD1. Trimming at V came to 5 bases and at J to 2 bases, leaving 4 bases not matched to a gene. The CDR3 has 14 residues. In germline, CDR1 is SGHRS, CDR2 YFSETQ.

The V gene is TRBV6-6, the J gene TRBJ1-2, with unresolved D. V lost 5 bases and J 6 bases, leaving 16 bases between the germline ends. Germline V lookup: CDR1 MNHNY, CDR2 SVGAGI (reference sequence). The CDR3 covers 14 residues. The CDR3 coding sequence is TGTGCCAGCAGTACAAGCCGAGACGGTGATGGCTACACCTTC. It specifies CASSTSRDGDGYTF.

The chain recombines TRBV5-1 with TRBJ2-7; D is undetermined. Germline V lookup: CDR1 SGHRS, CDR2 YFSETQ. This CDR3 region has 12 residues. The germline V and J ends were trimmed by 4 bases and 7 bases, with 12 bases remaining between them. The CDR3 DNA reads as TGCGCCAGCAGCCCTATAGCCGGAGAGCAGTACTTC. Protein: CASSPIAGEQYF.